This T cell receptor (beta chain) originates from a study of beta chain features in type 1 diabetes. Study-wide points: Because the template was cDNA, high-expressing cells might be over-represented. Shortening of TCRB CDR3s, moderate but significant, appeared in all four CD4+ subsets of Type 1 diabetes patients.

Expressed TCRB transcripts were sequenced after all isolated RNA was converted to cDNA. Method: immunoSEQ multiplex PCR; TCRdb's copy keeps in-frame clones and lacks some. The table lists a few hundred thousand clones, roughly an eighth of them singletons. About this clone itself: Its antigen is still unknown.

In germline, CDR1 is SGHTA, CDR2 FQGNSA. The CDR3 has 15 amino acids. J lost 1 base, V lost 5 bases, and 5 bases had no gene match. Via the markers CD45RO/CCR7/CD25/CD127/CD95/CD27, stem cell-like memory, regulatory, central memory and naive CD4+ cells were sorted. This chain links TRBV7-2 with TRBJ1-5, with 7 bases fitting TRBD1. The sequenced sample consisted of naive CD4+ T cells from blood. The receptor's source is a young man with type 1 diabetes. The CDR3 loop reads CASSRQGISNQPQHF. CDR3 sequence (DNA): TGTGCCAGCAGCCGACAGGGAATAAGCAATCAGCCCCAGCATTTT.